The 28 T cell receptor beta chains in this list originate from one sample, sequenced in a study of shared clonotypes between healthy human individuals. Using immunoSEQ multiplex PCR, the repertoire was profiled, and TCRdb retains in-frame clones only, with some absent. The table records about 1 million clones, around 74% of them present only once. Sequencing input: memory CD4+ T cells sorted from blood. The subset here: CD45RA-negative fraction. The source is a man aged 18 to 30 in good health.

V usage is TRBV15 and J usage is TRBJ1-6; no clear D. Trimming cost V 0 bases and J 6 bases, with 15 bases left between them. The CDR3 has 17 amino acids. Germline V CDR1 and CDR2: LNHNV, YYDKDF (reference sequence). The CDR3 loop reads CATSRDRPQSLNSPLHF. The CDR3 coding sequence is TGTGCCACCAGCAGAGACCGACCCCAGAGCCTTAATTCACCCCTCCACTTT.

This chain uses TRBV6-1 with TRBJ1-2; D is undetermined. With 1 base removed from V and 4 bases from J, the gap between germline ends came to 7 bases. Germline V lookup: CDR1 MNHNS, CDR2 SASEGT. The CDR3 loop spans 13 amino acids. The DNA of the CDR3 is TGTGCCAGCAGTGAAGGTACACCCTATGGCTACACCTTC. Translating it yields CASSEGTPYGYTF.

The V gene is TRBV6-6, the J gene TRBJ1-6, with D unclear. Between the trimmed V and J ends, which lost 7 bases and 8 bases, there was a span of 15 bases. The CDR3 covers 14 residues. The germline CDR1 and CDR2 sequences are MNHNY and SVGAGI (reference sequence). The CDR3: CASNLLRTDSPLHF. CDR3 sequence (DNA): TGTGCCAGCAACCTGCTCCGTACGGATTCACCCCTCCACTTT.

The chain is built from TRBV7-9 and TRBJ1-2; 10 bases fit TRBD1. This CDR3 spans 16 amino acids. Germline V CDR1 and CDR2: SEHNR, FQNEAQ (reference sequence). V lost 5 bases, J lost 5 bases, and 11 bases stayed unmatched. CDR3 residues: CASSGPGTGVGYGYTF. As DNA, the CDR3 is TGTGCCAGCAGCGGACCGGGGACAGGGGTTGGGTATGGCTACACCTTC.

V gene TRBV4-3 combines with J gene TRBJ2-2; weak D call: TRBD1 (6 bases). CDR1 LGHNA and CDR2 YSLEER come from the germline V gene. CDR3 length: 16 residues. V was cut by 2 bases and J by 0 bases, with 10 bases left in between. CDR3 nucleotides: TGCGCCAGCAGCCAACCTCGACAGGCGAACACCGGGGAGCTGTTTTTT. Residues: CASSQPRQANTGELFF.

This chain connects TRBV27 to TRBJ1-5, with a weak D call TRBD1 (5 bases). Trimming stripped 8 bases from V and 7 bases from J, with 12 bases between. CDR3 size: 12 residues. The germline V gene encodes CDR1 MNHEY and CDR2 SMNVEV (reference sequence). The CDR3 region has the DNA TGTGCCAGCGGTCAGGGTCGACAGCCCCAGCATTTT. Protein: CASGQGRQPQHF.

V is TRBV5-4 and J is TRBJ2-1; tentative D call: TRBD1 (6 bases). Trimming removed 4 bases at V and 8 bases at J, with 13 bases between. The CDR3 extends over 13 amino acids. Germline CDR1 reads SGHNT; CDR2 reads YYREEE (reference sequence). The CDR3 DNA is TGTGCCAGCAGCCGGAAACAGGGAGATGAGCAGTTCTTC. It encodes CASSRKQGDEQFF. The full variable domain, in which reference TRBV5-4 and TRBJ2-1 provide the parts outside the CDR3, is ETGVTQSPTHLIKTRGQQVTLRCSSQSGHNTVSWYQQALGQGPQFIFQYYREEENGRGNFPPRFSGLQFPNYSSELNVNALELDDSALYLCASSRKQGDEQFFGPGTRLTVL.

Ten or more counts support this clone. CDR3 residues: CASSPGQDSYETQYF. Written as DNA, the CDR3 is TGTGCCAGCAGCCCGGGGCAGGATTCGTACGAGACCCAGTACTTC. The chain couples TRBV11-2 to TRBJ2-5; TRBD1 or TRBD2 may be the D gene (5 bases each). CDR3 length: 15 amino acids. With 5 bases removed from V and 5 bases from J, the gap between germline ends came to 18 bases. From germline, CDR1 is SGHAT and CDR2 FQNNGV.

The sample holds a few counts of this clone. The chain is built from TRBV30 and TRBJ1-2; no clear D gene. Germline loops: CDR1 GTSNPN, CDR2 SVGIG (reference sequence). This CDR3 region has 14 residues. Between the trimmed V and J ends, which lost 0 bases and 4 bases, there was a span of 12 bases. The CDR3 DNA follows: TGTGCCTGGAGTGTGGTCGCTCGGGGCTATGGCTACACCTTC. Protein product: CAWSVVARGYGYTF.

This clone was seen more than once but under ten times. A read error may produce the germline difference seen at one junction end. V gene TRBV7-7 combines with J gene TRBJ2-3; 9 bases are a match to TRBD1. The germline CDR1 and CDR2 sequences are SSHAT and FNYEAQ (reference sequence). This CDR3 comprises 15 residues. The CDR3 DNA is TGTGCTAGCAGTCCCGGGACAGGGAGGACAGATACGCAGTATTTT. Encoded protein: CASSPGTGRTDTQYF.

V gene TRBV25-1 combines with J gene TRBJ1-6, with TRBD1 as a possible D gene (5 bases). Trimming cost V 7 bases and J 10 bases, with 17 bases left between them. The length of the CDR3 is 14 residues. Germline values: CDR1 MGHDK, CDR2 SYGVNS. The CDR3 here is CASTSRQGGSPLHF. In DNA form, the CDR3 reads TGTGCCAGCACGAGTCGGCAGGGCGGGTCACCCCTCCACTTT.

V and J are TRBV30 and TRBJ1-2, with 10 bases fitting TRBD1. CDR3 length equals 15 residues. The trim removed 4 bases at V and 5 bases at J, leaving 10 bases unmatched. Germline assignment: CDR1 GTSNPN and CDR2 SVGIG (reference sequence). The CDR3 sequence is CAWILRDRGPYGYTF. Written as DNA, the CDR3 is TGTGCCTGGATCCTCCGGGACAGGGGTCCTTATGGCTACACCTTC.

This clone came up many times. Other nucleotide sequences from this sample produce the same CDR3. This rearrangement joins TRBV5-1 to TRBJ2-2, with TRBD1 matching over 8 bases. The V and J ends lost 0 bases and 5 bases, in that order; junction bases with no gene match: 6. Germline CDR1 is SGHRS and CDR2 is YFSETQ. CDR3 length equals 16 residues. CDR3 in DNA: TGCGCCAGCAGCTTGGCCGTGGGACAGGTAACCGGGGAGCTGTTTTTT. The encoded protein is CASSLAVGQVTGELFF.

Regarding this clone: The junction differs from germline at one of its ends, possibly a read error. The chain couples TRBV11-3 to TRBJ2-5; the match to TRBD2 covers 7 bases. The CDR3 is 15 residues long. Germline-derived CDR1 and CDR2 are SGHNT and YENEEA. The chain's CDR3 is CASSLGGGGQETQYF. Written as DNA, the CDR3 is TGTGCCAGCAGTTTAGGCGGCGGGGGCCAAGAGACCCAGTACTTC.

This clone appeared a few times. This chain connects TRBV27 to TRBJ1-5; D may be TRBD1 (5 bases). Germline CDR1 and CDR2: MNHEY and SMNVEV (reference sequence). V lost 4 bases to trimming and J lost 6 bases, with 19 bases between them. CDR3 length: 16 amino acids. DNA of the CDR3: TGTGCCAGCAGTTACCGGGCCCTATCAGGGCCTCAGCCCCAGCATTTT. Translating gives CASSYRALSGPQPQHF.

The chain employs TRBV7-2 and TRBJ1-1; tentative D call: TRBD1 (5 bases). The CDR3 runs to 18 residues. Looked up from germline, CDR1 is SGHTA and CDR2 is FQGNSA. Trimming took off 1 base at V and 1 base at J, with 19 bases between the two ends. CDR3 sequence: CASSLGMFGAGRNTEAFF. CDR3 bases: TGTGCCAGCAGCTTAGGAATGTTCGGGGCAGGGAGGAACACTGAAGCTTTCTTT. Based on the CDR3 plus reference TRBV7-2 and TRBJ1-1, the full variable domain is GAGVSQSPSNKVTEKGKDVELRCDPISGHTALYWYRQSLGQGLEFLIYFQGNSAPDKSGLPSDRFSAERTGGSVSTLTIQRTQQEDSAVYLCASSLGMFGAGRNTEAFFGQGTRLTVV.

The chain has TRBV28 and TRBJ2-7; D not resolved. The CDR3 contains 14 residues. V was trimmed by 2 bases and J by 3 bases, leaving 11 bases between them. Germline CDR1 is MDHEN and CDR2 is SYDVKM. The CDR3 nucleotides are TGTGCCAGCAGTTTACCTGGGCCCTACTACGAGCAGTACTTC. Translation: CASSLPGPYYEQYF.

This clone occurred once. The chain couples TRBV28 to TRBJ1-1; D is uncertain. The germline V and J ends were trimmed by 5 bases and 0 bases, with 4 bases remaining between them. The CDR3 runs to 12 residues. Per germline, CDR1 MDHEN and CDR2 SYDVKM. The CDR3 is CASSVVNTEAFF. Written as DNA, the CDR3 is TGTGCCAGCAGTGTAGTGAACACTGAAGCTTTCTTT.

This rearrangement joins TRBV4-3 to TRBJ1-4; D ambiguous. From germline, CDR1 is LGHNA and CDR2 YSLEER. The CDR3 loop spans 18 amino acids. Trimming stripped 1 base from V and 0 bases from J, with 15 bases between. The CDR3 is CASSQGVGAGATNEKLFF. The DNA for the CDR3 is TGCGCCAGCAGCCAAGGGGTGGGAGCCGGTGCAACTAATGAAAAACTGTTTTTT.

This chain links TRBV5-4 with TRBJ2-2; 7 bases align to TRBD1. Germline CDR1 and CDR2: SGHNT and YYREEE (reference sequence). V shed 3 bases, J shed 6 bases, and the junction held 14 bases outside the gene matches. The CDR3 is 17 residues long. The CDR3 sequence: CASSSRQGVGSAGELFF. In nucleotides, the CDR3 is TGTGCCAGCAGCTCGCGGCAGGGGGTCGGTAGCGCCGGGGAGCTGTTTTTT. Full variable domain (missing parts from reference TRBV5-4 and TRBJ2-2): ETGVTQSPTHLIKTRGQQVTLRCSSQSGHNTVSWYQQALGQGPQFIFQYYREEENGRGNFPPRFSGLQFPNYSSELNVNALELDDSALYLCASSSRQGVGSAGELFFGEGSRLTVL.

V usage is TRBV4-3 and J usage is TRBJ1-2, with D possibly matching TRBD1 (6 bases). Germline loops: CDR1 LGHNA, CDR2 YSLEER. V was pared by 0 bases and J by 4 bases, with 15 bases between. CDR3 length: 16 amino acids. CDR3 in DNA: TGCGCCAGCAGCCAAGAAGAGGCAGGGGTCGGCTATGGCTACACCTTC. Residues: CASSQEEAGVGYGYTF.

The V gene is TRBV5-1, the J gene TRBJ2-5; D is perhaps TRBD2 (5 bases). Germline-derived CDR1 and CDR2 are SGHRS and YFSETQ. Trimming cost V 6 bases and J 2 bases, with 14 bases left between them. CDR3 length equals 14 residues. Here the CDR3 DNA reads TGCGCCAGCAAAGTAGCGACATCTCAAGAGACCCAGTACTTC. Encoded protein: CASKVATSQETQYF.

This sequence joins TRBV13 and TRBJ2-7; 9 positions match TRBD2. Germline CDR1 PRHDT, CDR2 FYEKMQ (reference sequence). After removal of 3 bases from V and 0 bases from J, the junction contained 12 bases not matched to a gene. CDR3 length: 18 amino acids. The CDR3 reads CASSFGGLAGASSYEQYF. The CDR3, as DNA: TGTGCCAGCAGCTTTGGTGGGTTAGCGGGGGCCAGCTCCTACGAGCAGTACTTC.

The CDR3 sequence: CASTTLNNYEQYF. CDR3 nucleotide sequence: TGTGCCTCCACGACCTTAAACAACTACGAGCAGTACTTC. This sequence joins TRBV6-6 and TRBJ2-7; D ambiguous. In germline, CDR1 is MNHNY, CDR2 SVGAGI (reference sequence). The CDR3 runs to 13 residues. With 11 bases removed from V and 3 bases from J, the gap between germline ends came to 17 bases.

The gene calls are TRBV6-6 and TRBJ1-1; TRBD1 matches 7 bases. This CDR3 is built from 16 residues. Per germline, CDR1 MNHNY and CDR2 SVGAGI (reference sequence). J gave up 2 bases and V 3 bases, and 9 bases lay outside the gene matches. DNA for the CDR3: TGTGCCAGCAGTTATCCTCCGACAGGGAGAAACACTGAAGCTTTCTTT. Protein sequence: CASSYPPTGRNTEAFF.

As for this clone: The identical CDR3 is also encoded by other nucleotide sequences in the sample. The chain uses TRBV7-2 and TRBJ2-7; TRBD1 might be the D (6 bases). The CDR3 runs to 13 residues. The V gene's germline CDR1 is SGHTA and CDR2 FQGNSA. V was shortened by 3 bases and J by 2 bases, with 8 bases between the two germline ends. CDR3 DNA: TGTGCCAGCAGCTTGAGGACAGCCTACGAGCAGTACTTC. Translation gives CASSLRTAYEQYF.

The V and J genes are TRBV28 and TRBJ2-7, with 10 bases aligning to TRBD1. The ends lost 5 bases at V and 1 base at J; junction bases unmatched: 5. The CDR3 covers 15 residues. The V gene's germline CDR1 is MDHEN and CDR2 SYDVKM. CDR3 DNA: TGTGCCAGCAGTGCCGGGACAGGGGATTCCTACGAGCAGTACTTC. It codes for CASSAGTGDSYEQYF.

The gene calls are TRBV6-5 and TRBJ1-2; D not certain. This CDR3 comprises 15 residues. Germline lookup yields CDR1 MNHEY and CDR2 SVGAGI. Trimming took off 6 bases at V and 0 bases at J, with 14 bases between the two ends. DNA of the CDR3: TGTGCCAGCAGGGATGGGCAGCACACTAACTATGGCTACACCTTC. It specifies CASRDGQHTNYGYTF.